This T cell receptor (beta chain) was recovered during a study of blood T cells in healthy people across ages (dated by TCRdb to between 2015 and 2017). Regarding the research as a whole: In model experiments, roughly one uniquely barcoded TCR beta cDNA molecule per two T cells was captured by template switching. To track age-related changes in TCR beta repertoire diversity, the study relied on deep sequencing normalized with unique cDNA molecular identifiers. Four age groups were formed from the donors: young (average approximately 16 years), middle-aged (approximately 39), aged (around 68) and long-lived (82). Donors of different ages were randomly distributed across sequencing lanes to avoid experimental bias. Using the same blood draw, the study looked at two additional independent replicas of 1 million unique cDNA reads for two donors, one aged 18 to 30 and the other aged 80 or older.

This clonotype occurred many times. The antigen it recognizes is unknown. No much larger clone is present one base from it, and per-base qualities are unavailable. The germline V gene yields SGHTA for CDR1 and FQGTGA for CDR2. The CDR3 holds 12 amino acids from the cysteine to the phenylalanine. Here the CDR3 DNA is all that survives: 36 bases in frame from base 1. Trimmed from V: 5 bases; trimmed from J: 6 bases; junction bases lacking a gene match: 2. What the work shows at the level of the full study, not this receptor alone: A strong correlation was found between observed TCR beta diversity and the percentage of naive T cells measured by flow cytometry. Observed TCR beta diversity per million T cells fell roughly linearly with age, and a significant reduction was already apparent by age roughly 40. Estimates of total diversity from one million sequenced T cells were regarded as lower bounds and underestimates. Since profiling was done on bulk unsorted PBMCs, naive and antigen-experienced compartments could not be conclusively compared. Compared with the aged group, more naive CD4+ T cells, fewer expanded clones and increased TCR diversity were shown by the long-lived group, suggesting age selection. Because the CMV infection status of the donors was unknown, age-related changes in expanded clonotypes may potentially have been confounded.

The donors were some 39 Caucasian individuals from Russia, aged roughly 6 to 90 years, who were systemically healthy. Each donor gave about 9.7 milliliters of peripheral blood, drawn into EDTA-treated Vacutainer tubes. Ficoll-Paque density-gradient centrifugation was used to isolate PBMCs, with at least 7 million per sample. Total RNA was extracted from PBMCs with Trizol reagent, with at least 5 micrograms obtained per sample. For every donor, an aliquot of PBMCs went through flow cytometry to measure the percentages of naive CD45RAhigh/CD27high T cells. Library preparation was by 5' RACE. This sample was sequenced with an Illumina HiSeq 2500. A second roughly 7 to 11 cycle PCR used a sample-barcoded 5' primer and a J-beta primer mix. Each TCR beta cDNA molecule received a unique molecular identifier from a template-switch 5' adaptor carrying 12 random nucleotides. Each sample yielded at least 3 million CDR3-containing paired-end reads. The Mint cDNA synthesis kit, primed by a TRBC-specific oligonucleotide, was used to synthesize first-strand cDNA from all RNA. Following uracil-DNA glycosylase treatment, all cDNA underwent a first 18-cycle PCR with the universal primers M1SS and BC2_uni_R. Processing in the source paper ran as follows. For normalization, 1 million high-quality reads were randomly selected from each sample, with every read carrying a distinct molecular identifier. Instead of being binned into consensus sequences, reads with shared molecular identifiers were discarded. MiTCR, with a Q25 quality threshold and the strictest error-elimination algorithm, was used for CDR3 identification, clonotype clustering and error correction. Lower-bound total TCR beta diversity was estimated with a nonparametric unseen species model using Euler transformation. Clones were called with MiXCR by TCRdb after fastp trimmed the public reads at Q25, and only in-frame beta chains were retained. Records with the same CDR3 protein are collapsed into one entry carrying the most frequent genes and DNA. TCRdb assigned the V and J calls; the authors' analysis was not used. The sample table records about 650,000 distinct CDR3 sequences; roughly half of these occur just once. Jointly, the top ten make up roughly 13% of the sample.

The sequence was collected from a woman of 80 years or more in good health. The material sequenced was blood. The chain is assembled from TRBV7-3 and TRBJ2-7; 9 bases in the middle match TRBD2. The nucleotide sequence is TGTGCCAGCAGCCAAGCGGGGGGCGAGCAGTACTTC. It codes for CASSQAGGEQYF.